This is a list of T cell receptor beta chains from one sample in a study of molecular identifiers for immune sequencing clone quantification. TCRdb itself ran the PCR reads through MiXCR, one entry per CDR3 protein. Among under 600,000 distinct CDR3 sequences listed, about a fifth were seen once. The sequenced material came from naive CD8+ T cells from blood, with Jurkat cell RNA spiked in. The receptors were sampled from a human donor in good health. Some libraries in this study had Jurkat cell RNA spiked in. The CDR3 runs from the conserved cysteine through the conserved F or W. The D gene is left open where the match is weak. Clone size, where shown, is once, few, many, or a class for clones that have expanded.

NA	TRBV30	TRBJ1-1	NA	CAWSWSDAEAFF
NA	TRBV7-3	TRBJ2-2	NA	CASSYLENTGELFF
NA	TRBV4-3	TRBJ1-5	many	CASSLLTGSNQPQHF
TRBD2	TRBV27	TRBJ2-2	few	CASSFLLAGPTGELFF
NA	TRBV18	TRBJ2-7	NA	CASSPSWYEQYF
NA	TRBV11-2	TRBJ1-1	few	CASSEKYTEAFF
TRBD2	TRBV20-1	TRBJ2-3	once	CSADYSGTSGRVTLSTDTQYF
NA	TRBV30	TRBJ1-2	NA	CAWSGGDRRGGGYTF
NA	TRBV29-1	TRBJ2-3	many	CSHPSILTDTQYF
TRBD1	TRBV9	TRBJ2-7	NA	CASSRNYGTDTYEQYF
NA	TRBV5-1	TRBJ2-1	many	CASSLVRGGAYNEQFF
NA	TRBV12-3/TRBV12-4	TRBJ2-5	many	CASSILGDQETQYF
TRBD1	TRBV7-6	TRBJ2-1	few	CASSDFRDRVMDEQFF
NA	TRBV28	TRBJ1-2	NA	CASSPSPQGVYGYTF
NA	TRBV28	TRBJ1-1	NA	CASRETVMNTEAFF
NA	TRBV28	TRBJ1-6	few	CASSPRVGNSPLHF
NA	TRBV16	TRBJ2-7	few	CASSQLASDYEQYF
TRBD1	TRBV20-1	TRBJ1-2	few	CSARDNRGRFYGYTF
NA	TRBV12-3/TRBV12-4	TRBJ1-1	NA	CASSRSSQGYMNTEAFF
NA	TRBV16	TRBJ2-7	NA	CASSQSYSYEQYF
TRBD1	TRBV19	TRBJ2-5	many	CATTGVETQYF
TRBD2	TRBV28	TRBJ2-7	many	CASSSPGGASYEQYF
NA	TRBV20-1	TRBJ2-3	many	CSARDMVADTQYF
NA	TRBV2	TRBJ1-2	many	CASSEATGGYGYTF
NA	TRBV6-2/TRBV6-3	TRBJ2-1	few	CASSYRSDNYNEQFF
NA	TRBV25-1	TRBJ1-2	few	CASSELGRHDDGYTF
NA	TRBV7-3	TRBJ1-3	NA	CASSLDLGNTIYF
NA	TRBV5-1	TRBJ2-1	NA	CASSLAGTGTYNEQFF
NA	TRBV13	TRBJ1-1	many	CASSPGLAGMNTEAFF
NA	TRBV6-1	TRBJ1-1	NA	CASNREFYTEAFF
NA	TRBV10-3	TRBJ2-7	NA	CAISESGVGGPFEQYF
TRBD1	TRBV27	TRBJ1-2	many	CASSLGGAYGYTF
NA	TRBV12-3/TRBV12-4	TRBJ2-5	NA	CASSLSGHQETQYF
NA	TRBV28	TRBJ2-7	many	CASSQPTGGDWYEQYF
TRBD2	TRBV6-5	TRBJ2-5	many	CASSYSAGGNQETQYF
NA	TRBV6-1	TRBJ2-1	NA	CASGQTYNEQFF
NA	TRBV28	TRBJ2-7	few	CASSLGYTRYTYEQYF
NA	TRBV27	TRBJ2-3	few	CASSLSPTGTDTQYF
NA	TRBV2	TRBJ2-7	few	CASSTSQGYEQYF
TRBD2	TRBV19	TRBJ2-3	many	CASSISGGVVDTQYF
NA	TRBV27	TRBJ1-4	NA	CASRTTGINEKLFF
NA	TRBV9	TRBJ2-5	NA	CASTPSPGETQYF
NA	TRBV12-3/TRBV12-4	TRBJ1-2	NA	CASSPQVEGGEGYTF
NA	TRBV27	TRBJ2-7	few	CASSLYSGPYEQYF
NA	TRBV6-5	TRBJ1-4	many	CASSTSQGPGEKLFF
NA	TRBV4-3	TRBJ2-5	few	CASSQDLPDYSDQETQYF
TRBD1	TRBV30	TRBJ2-2	many	CAWSVPGQGITGELFF
NA	TRBV20-1	TRBJ2-3	many	CSAGTDTQYF